Sequencing of this T cell receptor beta chain was carried out in a study of blood T cell repertoires in COVID-19. Germline trimming cut 5 bases from V and 10 bases from J; bases unmatched to any gene: 16. This CDR3 contains 17 residues. CDR1 is SGHTA, CDR2 FQGNSA, per germline. This clone occurred once. The protocol was immunoSEQ multiplex PCR, while the TCRdb copy is restricted to in-frame clones and leaves out a portion. The repertoire holds 95,000 to 110,000 clones, with 87% as singletons. The sample consisted of peripheral blood. The chain couples TRBV7-2 to TRBJ1-6, with 8 bases fitting TRBD1. The source of this sequence is a man aged 45-65 years in a cohort sampled during active COVID-19. CDR3 loop: CASSRTPITGGGSPLHF. The CDR3 DNA is TGTGCCAGCAGCCGGACTCCAATCACAGGGGGGGGGTCACCCCTCCACTTT.